The present entry profiles one T cell receptor beta chain with its context. The antigen remains undetermined. Sampling involved one blood draw (roughly 2.5 ml) for every donor. Added by template switching were UMIs that each held a 6-nucleotide sample barcode. Reanalyzing the 5' RACE reads, TCRdb keeps one entry per CDR3 protein, without DNA. The sample table includes 200,000 to 250,000 distinct CDR3 sequences. The record originates from a study of monozygotic twins with inflammatory bowel disease. Points from the study as a whole: Among the T cells, different subtypes could not be distinguished.

CDR1 is LNHDA and CDR2 is SQIVND in the germline V gene (reference sequence). The CDR3 spans 13 residues. The sequence derives from a human donor with ulcerative colitis or Crohn's disease, or a healthy co-twin of an affected twin (not recorded which). Sequencing was carried out using blood. The genes are TRBV19 and TRBJ2-2; TCRdb's D call of TRBD2 is untestable without DNA. CDR3 sequence reads: CASNARNGGELFF.